These 6 T cell receptor beta chains originate from one sample sequenced in a study of blood T cell repertoires in COVID-19. Data came from immunoSEQ multiplex PCR; TCRdb stores just in-frame clones and leaves some out. The table lists under 200,000 clones, 83% of them singletons, with 3.6% in the top ten. The specimen was PBMCs or T cells enriched from blood (not recorded which). The receptors were sampled from a woman in her 50s in a cohort exposed to, infected with or recovered from COVID-19 (not recorded which).

This clone was detected only once. This chain connects TRBV6-1 to TRBJ1-5, with 7 nucleotides matching TRBD1. This CDR3 has 17 amino acids. Unmatched junction bases numbered 9, after V lost 4 bases and J lost 0 bases. CDR1 is MNHNS, CDR2 SASEGT, per germline. This chain's CDR3 is CASSGPDRVLSNQPQHF. The CDR3 DNA reads as TGTGCCAGCAGTGGGCCCGACAGGGTCCTTAGCAATCAGCCCCAGCATTTT.

The genes are TRBV5-1 and TRBJ1-3, with 7 bases that match TRBD1. CDR3 size: 15 residues. The J segment lost 1 base and the V segment lost 3 bases, leaving 4 bases of the junction unmatched. The germline V gene encodes CDR1 SGHRS and CDR2 YFSETQ. The CDR3: CASSSGTVSGNTIYF. Written as DNA, the CDR3 is TGCGCCAGCAGCTCTGGGACAGTTTCTGGAAACACCATATATTTT.

The V and J genes are TRBV28 and TRBJ1-4, with 7 bases lining up with TRBD1. Germline V gene sequence: CDR1 MDHEN, CDR2 SYDVKM. With 7 bases clipped from V and 5 bases from J, the junction kept 4 bases outside the gene matches. CDR3 length equals 13 residues. The CDR3 DNA reads as TGTGCCAGCAAAAGACAGGGCAATGAAAAACTGTTTTTT. Translated, it gives CASKRQGNEKLFF.

The chain has TRBV19 and TRBJ1-4; 9 bases agree with TRBD1. Trimming removed 5 bases from V and 0 bases from J; junction bases left unmatched: 13. Germline assignment: CDR1 LNHDA and CDR2 SQIVND (reference sequence). The CDR3 is 19 residues long. The CDR3 DNA reads TGTGCCAGTAGTGTTGGGACAGGGAAGTTTCAAACAACTAATGAAAAACTGTTTTTT. Amino acids: CASSVGTGKFQTTNEKLFF.

The chain couples TRBV30 to TRBJ2-7, with 9 bases identical to TRBD1. Unmatched junction bases numbered 11, after V lost 3 bases and J lost 5 bases. Germline assignment: CDR1 GTSNPN and CDR2 SVGIG (reference sequence). The CDR3 has 15 residues. DNA for the CDR3: TGTGCCTGGAGCCCCAGTTGGGACAGGGCTCACGAGCAGTACTTC. This codes for CAWSPSWDRAHEQYF.

This clone has only a few counts. The chain uses TRBV6-6 and TRBJ2-5; TRBD1 is a possible D gene (6 bases). CDR1 and CDR2 from the germline V gene are MNHNY and SVGAGI (reference sequence). V lost 5 bases to trimming and J lost 5 bases, with 12 bases between them. CDR3 length: 13 residues. CDR3 loop: CASSPQGKETQYF. In DNA form, the CDR3 reads TGTGCCAGCAGTCCACAGGGAAAGGAGACCCAGTACTTC.